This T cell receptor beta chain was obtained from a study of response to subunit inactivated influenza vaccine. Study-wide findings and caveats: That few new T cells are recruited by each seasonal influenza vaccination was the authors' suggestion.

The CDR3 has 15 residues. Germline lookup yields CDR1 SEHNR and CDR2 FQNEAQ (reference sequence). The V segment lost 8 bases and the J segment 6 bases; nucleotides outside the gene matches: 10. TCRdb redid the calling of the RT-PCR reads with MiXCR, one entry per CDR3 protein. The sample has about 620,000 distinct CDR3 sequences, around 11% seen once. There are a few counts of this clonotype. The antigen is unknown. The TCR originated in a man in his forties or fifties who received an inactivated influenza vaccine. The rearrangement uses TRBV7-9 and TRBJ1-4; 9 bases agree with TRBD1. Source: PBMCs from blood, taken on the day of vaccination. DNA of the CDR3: TGTGCCAGCGGATTCACAGGGGGCGGTGATGAAAAACTGTTTTTT. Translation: CASGFTGGGDEKLFF.